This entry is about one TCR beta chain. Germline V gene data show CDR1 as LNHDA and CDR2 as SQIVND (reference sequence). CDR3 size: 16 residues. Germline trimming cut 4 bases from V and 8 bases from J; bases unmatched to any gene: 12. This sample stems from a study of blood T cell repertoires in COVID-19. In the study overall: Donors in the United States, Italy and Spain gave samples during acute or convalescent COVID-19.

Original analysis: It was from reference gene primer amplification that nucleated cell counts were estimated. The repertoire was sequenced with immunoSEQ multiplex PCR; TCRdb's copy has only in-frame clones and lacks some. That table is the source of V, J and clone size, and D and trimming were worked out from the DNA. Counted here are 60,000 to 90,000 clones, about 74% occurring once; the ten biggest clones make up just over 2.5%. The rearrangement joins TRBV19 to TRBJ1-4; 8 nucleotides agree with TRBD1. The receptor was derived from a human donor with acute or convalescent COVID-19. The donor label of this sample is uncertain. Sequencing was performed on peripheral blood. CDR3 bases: TGTGCCAGTAGTAAACGGACAGGGTGGGGGAACGAAAAACTGTTTTTT. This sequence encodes CASSKRTGWGNEKLFF.